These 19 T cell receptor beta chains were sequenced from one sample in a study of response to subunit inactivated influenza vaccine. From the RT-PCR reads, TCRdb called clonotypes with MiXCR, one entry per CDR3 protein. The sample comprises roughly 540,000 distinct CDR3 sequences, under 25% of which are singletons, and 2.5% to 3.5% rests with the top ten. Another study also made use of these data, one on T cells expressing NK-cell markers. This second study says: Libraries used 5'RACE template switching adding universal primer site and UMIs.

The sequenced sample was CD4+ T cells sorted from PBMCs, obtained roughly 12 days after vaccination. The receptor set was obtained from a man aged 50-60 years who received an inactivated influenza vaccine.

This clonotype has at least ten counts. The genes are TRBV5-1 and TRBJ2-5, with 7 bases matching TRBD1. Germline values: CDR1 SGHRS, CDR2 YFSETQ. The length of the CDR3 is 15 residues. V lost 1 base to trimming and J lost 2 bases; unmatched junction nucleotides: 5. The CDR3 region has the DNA TGCGCCAGCAGCTTGCAACCGGGACAGCAAGAGACCCAGTACTTC. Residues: CASSLQPGQQETQYF. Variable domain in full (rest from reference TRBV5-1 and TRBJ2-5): KAGVTQTPRYLIKTRGQQVTLSCSPISGHRSVSWYQQTPGQGLQFLFEYFSETQRNKGNFPGRFSGRQFSNSRSEMNVSTLELGDSALYLCASSLQPGQQETQYFGPGTRLLVL.

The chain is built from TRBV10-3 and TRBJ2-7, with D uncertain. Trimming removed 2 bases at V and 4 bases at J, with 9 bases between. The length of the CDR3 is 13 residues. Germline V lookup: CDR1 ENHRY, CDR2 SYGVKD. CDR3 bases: TGTGCCATCAGTGAGCCCGCCGCGTACGAGCAGTACTTC. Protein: CAISEPAAYEQYF.

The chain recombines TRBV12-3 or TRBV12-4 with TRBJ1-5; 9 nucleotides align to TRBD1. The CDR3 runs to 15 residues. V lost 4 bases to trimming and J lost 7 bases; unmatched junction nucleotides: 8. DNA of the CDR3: TGTGCCAGCAGTTACACAGGGGGCGTAGGGCAGCCCCAGCATTTT. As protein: CASSYTGGVGQPQHF.

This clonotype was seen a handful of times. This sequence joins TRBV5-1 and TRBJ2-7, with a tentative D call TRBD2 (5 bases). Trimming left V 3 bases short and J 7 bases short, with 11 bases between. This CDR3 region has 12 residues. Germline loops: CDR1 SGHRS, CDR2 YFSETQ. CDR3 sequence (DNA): TGCGCCAGCAGCTCGACGGGGTGGGAGCAGTACTTC. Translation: CASSSTGWEQYF.

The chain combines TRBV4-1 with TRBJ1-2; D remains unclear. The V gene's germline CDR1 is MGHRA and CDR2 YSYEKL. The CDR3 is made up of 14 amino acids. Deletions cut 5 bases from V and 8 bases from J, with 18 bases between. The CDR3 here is CASSFNPFSQGYTF. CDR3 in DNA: TGCGCCAGCAGCTTCAACCCCTTCTCTCAAGGCTACACCTTC.

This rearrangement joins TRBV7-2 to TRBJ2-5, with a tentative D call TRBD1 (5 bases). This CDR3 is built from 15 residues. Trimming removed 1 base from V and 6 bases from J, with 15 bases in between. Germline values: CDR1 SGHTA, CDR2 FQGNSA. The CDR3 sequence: CASSLGVRVRQTQYF. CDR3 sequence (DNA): TGTGCCAGCAGCTTAGGGGTCAGGGTGCGGCAGACCCAGTACTTC.

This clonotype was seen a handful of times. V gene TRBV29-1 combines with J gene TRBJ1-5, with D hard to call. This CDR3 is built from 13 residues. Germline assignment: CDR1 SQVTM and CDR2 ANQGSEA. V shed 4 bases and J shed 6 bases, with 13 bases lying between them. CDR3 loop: CSVGGGLGQPQHF. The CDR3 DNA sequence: TGCAGCGTTGGCGGAGGGTTGGGTCAGCCCCAGCATTTT.

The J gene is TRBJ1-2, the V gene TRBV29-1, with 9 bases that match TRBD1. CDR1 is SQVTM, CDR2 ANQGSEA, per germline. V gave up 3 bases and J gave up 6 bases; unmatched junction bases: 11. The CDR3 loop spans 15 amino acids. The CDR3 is CSVERTGVLGNGYTF. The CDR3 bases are TGCAGCGTTGAGAGGACAGGGGTGTTAGGGAATGGCTACACCTTC.

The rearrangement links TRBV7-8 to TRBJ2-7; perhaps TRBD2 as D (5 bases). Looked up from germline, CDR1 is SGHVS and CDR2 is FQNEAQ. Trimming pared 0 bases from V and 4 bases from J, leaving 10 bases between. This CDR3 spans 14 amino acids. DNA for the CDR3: TGTGCCAGCAGCTTAGCTGGGGAGAGGTACGAGCAGTACTTC. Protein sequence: CASSLAGERYEQYF. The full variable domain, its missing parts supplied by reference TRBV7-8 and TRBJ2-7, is GAGVSQSPRYKVAKRGQDVALRCDPISGHVSLFWYQQALGQGPEFLTYFQNEAQLDKSGLPSDRFFAERPEGSVSTLKIQRTQQEDSAVYLCASSLAGERYEQYFGPGTRLTVT.

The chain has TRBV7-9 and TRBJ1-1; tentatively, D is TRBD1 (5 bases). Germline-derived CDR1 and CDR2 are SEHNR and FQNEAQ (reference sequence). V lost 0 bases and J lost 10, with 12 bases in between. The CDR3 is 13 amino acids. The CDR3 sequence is CASSLARWGGAFF. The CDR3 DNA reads TGTGCCAGCAGCTTAGCTCGCTGGGGGGGAGCTTTCTTT.

The CDR3 coding sequence is TGCGCCAGCAGCCAAAGAGTAGGGCCTGGAAACACCATATATTTT. Its protein product is CASSQRVGPGNTIYF. J is TRBJ1-3 and V is TRBV4-3, with D unresolved. V was trimmed by 2 bases and J by 2 bases, leaving 10 bases between them. Germline assignment: CDR1 LGHNA and CDR2 YSLEER. The CDR3 has 15 amino acids.

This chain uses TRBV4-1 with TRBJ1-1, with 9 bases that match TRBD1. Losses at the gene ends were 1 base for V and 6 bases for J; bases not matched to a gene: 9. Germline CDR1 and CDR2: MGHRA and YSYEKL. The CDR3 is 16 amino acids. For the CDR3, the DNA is TGCGCCAGCAGCCAAGGTATTGGACAGGGGAGAGCTGAAGCTTTCTTT. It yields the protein CASSQGIGQGRAEAFF.

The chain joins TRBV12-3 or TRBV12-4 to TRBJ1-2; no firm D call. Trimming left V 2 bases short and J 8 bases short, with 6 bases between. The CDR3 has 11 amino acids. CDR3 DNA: TGTGCCAGCAGTTTATTTGGGGGCTACACCTTC. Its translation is CASSLFGGYTF.

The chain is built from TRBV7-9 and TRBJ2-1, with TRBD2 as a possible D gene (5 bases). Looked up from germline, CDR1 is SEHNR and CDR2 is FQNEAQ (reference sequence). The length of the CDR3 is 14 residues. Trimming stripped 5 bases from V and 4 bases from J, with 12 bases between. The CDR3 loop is CASSPATSYNEQFF. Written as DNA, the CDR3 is TGTGCCAGCAGCCCAGCTACTAGTTACAATGAGCAGTTCTTC.

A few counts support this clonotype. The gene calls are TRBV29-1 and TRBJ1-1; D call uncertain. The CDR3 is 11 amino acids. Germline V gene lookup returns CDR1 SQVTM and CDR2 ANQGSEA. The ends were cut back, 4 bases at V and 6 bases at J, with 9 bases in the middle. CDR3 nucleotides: TGCAGCGTTGCTTCGTGGTCTGAAGCTTTCTTT. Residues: CSVASWSEAFF.

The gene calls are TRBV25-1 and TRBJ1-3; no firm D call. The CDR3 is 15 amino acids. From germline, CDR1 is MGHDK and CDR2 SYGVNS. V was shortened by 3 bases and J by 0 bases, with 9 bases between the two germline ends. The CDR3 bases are TGTGCCAGCAGTGAGGAGGGTTTCTCTGGAAACACCATATATTTT. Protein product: CASSEEGFSGNTIYF.

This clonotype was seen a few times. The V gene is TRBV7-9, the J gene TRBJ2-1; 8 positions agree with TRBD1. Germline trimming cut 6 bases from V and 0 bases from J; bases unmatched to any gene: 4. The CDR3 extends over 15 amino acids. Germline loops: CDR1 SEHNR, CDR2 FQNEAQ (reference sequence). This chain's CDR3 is CASRRDRSSYNEQFF. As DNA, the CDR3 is TGTGCCAGCAGAAGGGACAGGAGCTCCTACAATGAGCAGTTCTTC.

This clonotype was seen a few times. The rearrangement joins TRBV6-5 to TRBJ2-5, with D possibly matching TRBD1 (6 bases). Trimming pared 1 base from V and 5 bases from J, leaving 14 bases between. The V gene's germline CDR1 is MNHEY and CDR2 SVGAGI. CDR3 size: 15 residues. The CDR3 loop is CASSYFQGLEETQYF. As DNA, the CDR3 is TGTGCCAGCAGTTACTTTCAGGGGTTGGAGGAGACCCAGTACTTC.

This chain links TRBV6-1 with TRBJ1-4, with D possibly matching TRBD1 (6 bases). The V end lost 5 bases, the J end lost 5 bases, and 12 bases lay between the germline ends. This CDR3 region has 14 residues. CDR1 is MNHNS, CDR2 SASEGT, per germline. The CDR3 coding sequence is TGTGCCAGCAGTCATGGAGGGGGAAATGAAAAACTGTTTTTT. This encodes CASSHGGGNEKLFF.